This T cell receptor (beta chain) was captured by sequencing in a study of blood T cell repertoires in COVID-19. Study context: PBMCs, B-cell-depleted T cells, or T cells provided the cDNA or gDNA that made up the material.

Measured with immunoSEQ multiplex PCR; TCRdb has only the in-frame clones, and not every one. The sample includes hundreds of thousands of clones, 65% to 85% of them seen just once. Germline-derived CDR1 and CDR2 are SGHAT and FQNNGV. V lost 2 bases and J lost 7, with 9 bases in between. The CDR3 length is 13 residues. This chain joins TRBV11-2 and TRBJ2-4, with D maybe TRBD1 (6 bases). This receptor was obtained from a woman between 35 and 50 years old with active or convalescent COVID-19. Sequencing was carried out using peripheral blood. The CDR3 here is CASSLTGMNIQYF. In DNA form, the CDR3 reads TGTGCCAGCAGCTTAACAGGGATGAACATTCAGTACTTC.